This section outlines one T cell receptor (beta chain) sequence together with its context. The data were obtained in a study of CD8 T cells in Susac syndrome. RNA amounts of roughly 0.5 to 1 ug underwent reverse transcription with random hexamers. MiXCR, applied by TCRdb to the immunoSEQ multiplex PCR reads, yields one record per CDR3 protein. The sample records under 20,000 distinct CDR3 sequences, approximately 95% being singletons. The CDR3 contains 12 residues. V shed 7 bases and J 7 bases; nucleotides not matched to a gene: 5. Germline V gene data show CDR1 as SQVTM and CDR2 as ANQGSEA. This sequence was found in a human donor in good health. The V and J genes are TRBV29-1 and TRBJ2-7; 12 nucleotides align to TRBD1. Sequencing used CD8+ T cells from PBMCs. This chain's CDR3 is CSAGTGGGEQYF. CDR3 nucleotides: TGCAGCGCCGGGACAGGGGGCGGGGAGCAGTACTTC.